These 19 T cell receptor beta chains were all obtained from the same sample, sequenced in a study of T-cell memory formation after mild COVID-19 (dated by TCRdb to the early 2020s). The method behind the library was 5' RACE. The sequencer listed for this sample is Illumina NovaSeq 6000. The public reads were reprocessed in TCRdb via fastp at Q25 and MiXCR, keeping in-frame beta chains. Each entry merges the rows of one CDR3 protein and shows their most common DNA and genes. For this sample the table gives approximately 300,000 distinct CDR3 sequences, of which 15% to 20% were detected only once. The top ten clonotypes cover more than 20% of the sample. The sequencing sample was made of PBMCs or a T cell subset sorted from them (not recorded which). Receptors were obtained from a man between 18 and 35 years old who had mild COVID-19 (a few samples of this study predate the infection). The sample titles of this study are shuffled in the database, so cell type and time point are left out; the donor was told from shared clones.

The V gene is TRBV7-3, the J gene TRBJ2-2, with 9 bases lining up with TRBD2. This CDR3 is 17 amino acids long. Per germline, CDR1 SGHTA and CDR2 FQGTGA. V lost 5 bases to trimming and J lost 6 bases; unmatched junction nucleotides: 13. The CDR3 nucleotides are TGTGCCAGCAGCCGCTCGGGACTAGCACCTGAAGCCGGGGAGCTGTTTTTT. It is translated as CASSRSGLAPEAGELFF.

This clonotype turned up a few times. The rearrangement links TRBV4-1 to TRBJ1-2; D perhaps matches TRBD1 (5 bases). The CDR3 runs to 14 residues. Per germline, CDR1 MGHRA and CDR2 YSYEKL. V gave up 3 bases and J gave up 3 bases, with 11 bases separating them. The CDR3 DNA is TGCGCCAGCAGCCAGGGACGATCGGACTATGGCTACACCTTC. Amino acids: CASSQGRSDYGYTF.

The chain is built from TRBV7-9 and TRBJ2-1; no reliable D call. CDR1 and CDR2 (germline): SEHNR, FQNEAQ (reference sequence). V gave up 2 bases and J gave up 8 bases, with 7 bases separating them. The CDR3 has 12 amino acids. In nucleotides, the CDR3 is TGTGCCAGCAGCTTAATCCCGCATGAGCAGTTCTTC. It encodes CASSLIPHEQFF.

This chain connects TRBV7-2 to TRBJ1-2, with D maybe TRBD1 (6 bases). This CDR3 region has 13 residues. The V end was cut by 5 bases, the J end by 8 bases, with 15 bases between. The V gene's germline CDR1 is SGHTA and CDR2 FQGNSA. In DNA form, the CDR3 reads TGTGCCAGCAGCCCCGGACAGCAGGGGGGCTACACCTTC. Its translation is CASSPGQQGGYTF.

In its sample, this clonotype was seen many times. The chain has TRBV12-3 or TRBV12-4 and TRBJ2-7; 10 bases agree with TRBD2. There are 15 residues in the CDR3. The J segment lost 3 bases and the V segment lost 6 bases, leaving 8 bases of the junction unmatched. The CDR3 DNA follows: TGTGCCAGCAGCCCTACAATAGCGGGGGGCTACGAGCAGTACTTC. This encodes CASSPTIAGGYEQYF.

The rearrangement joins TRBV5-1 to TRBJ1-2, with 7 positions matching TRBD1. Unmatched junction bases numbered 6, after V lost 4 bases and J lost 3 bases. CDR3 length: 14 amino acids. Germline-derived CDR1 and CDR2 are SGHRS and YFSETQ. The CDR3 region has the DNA TGCGCCAGCAGCCGGGGACAGTCCGACTATGGCTACACCTTC. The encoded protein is CASSRGQSDYGYTF.

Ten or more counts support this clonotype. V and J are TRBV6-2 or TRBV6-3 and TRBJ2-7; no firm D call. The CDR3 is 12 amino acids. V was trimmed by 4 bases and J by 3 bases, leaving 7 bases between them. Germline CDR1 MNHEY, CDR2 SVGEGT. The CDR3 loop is CASSLDGYEQYV. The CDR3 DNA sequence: TGTGCCAGCAGTTTGGACGGCTACGAGCAGTACGTC.

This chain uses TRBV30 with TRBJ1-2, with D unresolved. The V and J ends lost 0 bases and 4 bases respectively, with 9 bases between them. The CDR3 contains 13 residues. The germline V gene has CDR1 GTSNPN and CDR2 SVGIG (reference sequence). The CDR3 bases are TGTGCCTGGAGTGTAAAGGCAGGCTATGGCTACACCTTC. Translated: CAWSVKAGYGYTF.

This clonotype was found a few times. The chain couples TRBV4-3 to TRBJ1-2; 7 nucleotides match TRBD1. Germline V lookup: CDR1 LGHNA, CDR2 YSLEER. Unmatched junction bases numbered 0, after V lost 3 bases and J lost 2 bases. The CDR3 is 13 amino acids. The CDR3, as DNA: TGCGCCAGCAGCCAGACAGGGAACTATGGCTACACCTTC. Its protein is CASSQTGNYGYTF.

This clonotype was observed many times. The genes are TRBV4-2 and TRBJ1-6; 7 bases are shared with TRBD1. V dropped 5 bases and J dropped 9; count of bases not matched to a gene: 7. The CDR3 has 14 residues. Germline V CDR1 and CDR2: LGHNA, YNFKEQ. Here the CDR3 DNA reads TGTGCCAGCAGCGCAGAGGGGGCAGGTTCACCCCTCCACTTT. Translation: CASSAEGAGSPLHF.

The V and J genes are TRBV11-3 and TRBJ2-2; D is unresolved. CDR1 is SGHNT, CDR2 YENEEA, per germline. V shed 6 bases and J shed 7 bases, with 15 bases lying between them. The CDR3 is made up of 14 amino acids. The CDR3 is CASSSEPNHGELFF. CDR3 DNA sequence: TGTGCCAGCAGTTCAGAACCTAACCACGGGGAGCTGTTTTTT. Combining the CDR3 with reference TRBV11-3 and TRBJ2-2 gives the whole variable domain EAGVVQSPRYKIIEKKQPVAFWCNPISGHNTLYWYLQNLGQGPELLIRYENEEAVDDSQLPKDRFSAERLKGVDSTLKIQPAELGDSAVYLCASSSEPNHGELFFGEGSRLTVL.

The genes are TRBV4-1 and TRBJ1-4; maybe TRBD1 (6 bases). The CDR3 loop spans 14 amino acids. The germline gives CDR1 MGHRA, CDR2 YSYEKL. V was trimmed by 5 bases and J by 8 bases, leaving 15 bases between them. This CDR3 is CASSKVQGAEKLFF. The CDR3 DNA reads TGCGCCAGCAGCAAAGTACAGGGAGCCGAAAAACTGTTTTTT.

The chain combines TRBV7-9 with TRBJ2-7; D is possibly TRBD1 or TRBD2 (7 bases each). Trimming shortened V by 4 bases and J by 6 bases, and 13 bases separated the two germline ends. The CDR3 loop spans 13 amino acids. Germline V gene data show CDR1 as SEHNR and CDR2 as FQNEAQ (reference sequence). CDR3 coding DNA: TGTGCCAGCAGCTGGGAGGGGGCCTCCGAGCAGTACTTC. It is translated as CASSWEGASEQYF.

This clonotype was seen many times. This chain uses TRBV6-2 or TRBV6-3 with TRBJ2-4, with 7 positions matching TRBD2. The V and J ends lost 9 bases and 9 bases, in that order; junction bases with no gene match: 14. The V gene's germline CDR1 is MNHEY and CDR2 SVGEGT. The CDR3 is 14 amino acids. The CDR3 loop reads CASVAGPFQVIQYF. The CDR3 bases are TGTGCCAGTGTAGCGGGTCCCTTCCAGGTCATTCAGTACTTC.

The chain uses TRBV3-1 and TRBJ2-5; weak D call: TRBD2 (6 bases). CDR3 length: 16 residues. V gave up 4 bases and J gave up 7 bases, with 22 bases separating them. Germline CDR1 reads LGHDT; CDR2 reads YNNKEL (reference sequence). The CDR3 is CASSPLYRDWLSTQYF. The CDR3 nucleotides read TGTGCCAGCAGCCCTCTGTACCGGGACTGGCTATCGACCCAGTACTTC.

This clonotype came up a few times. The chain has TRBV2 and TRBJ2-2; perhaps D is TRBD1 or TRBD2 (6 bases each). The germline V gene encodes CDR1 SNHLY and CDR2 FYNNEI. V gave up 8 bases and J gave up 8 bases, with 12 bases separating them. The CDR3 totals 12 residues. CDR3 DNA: TGTGCCAGCGGAGGGGGGTTAGGGGAGCTGTTTTTT. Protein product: CASGGGLGELFF. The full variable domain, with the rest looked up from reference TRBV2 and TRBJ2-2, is EPEVTQTPSHQVTQMGQEVILRCVPISNHLYFYWYRQILGQKVEFLVSFYNNEISEKSEIFDDQFSVERPDGSNFTLKIRSTKLEDSAMYFCASGGGLGELFFGEGSRLTVL.

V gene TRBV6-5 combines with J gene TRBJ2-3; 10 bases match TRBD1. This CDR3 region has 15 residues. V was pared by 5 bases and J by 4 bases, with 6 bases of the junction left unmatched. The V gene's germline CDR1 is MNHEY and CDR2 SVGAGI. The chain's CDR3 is CASSRTGGFPDTQYF. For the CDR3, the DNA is TGTGCCAGCAGTCGGACAGGGGGGTTTCCAGATACGCAGTATTTT.

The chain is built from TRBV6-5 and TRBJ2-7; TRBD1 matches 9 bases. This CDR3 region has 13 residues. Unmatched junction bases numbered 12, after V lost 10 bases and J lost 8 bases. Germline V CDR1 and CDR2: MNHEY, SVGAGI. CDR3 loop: CATYGQGLYKQYF. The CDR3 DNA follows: TGTGCCACCTATGGACAGGGGTTATACAAGCAGTACTTC.

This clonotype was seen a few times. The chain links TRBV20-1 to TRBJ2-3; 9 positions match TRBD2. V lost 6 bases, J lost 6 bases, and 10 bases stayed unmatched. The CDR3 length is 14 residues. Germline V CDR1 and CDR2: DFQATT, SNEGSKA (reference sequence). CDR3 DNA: TGCAGTGCGATACTAGCGGGTGGTGCGGATACGCAGTATTTT. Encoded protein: CSAILAGGADTQYF.